These 6 T cell receptor beta chains originate from one sample sequenced in a study of shared clonotypes between healthy human individuals. Data came from immunoSEQ multiplex PCR; TCRdb stores just in-frame clones and leaves some out. The sample includes about 2,200,000 clones, about 93% seen only once; the top ten take under 2%. CD45RO-negative, CCR7-positively selected cells formed the naive CD8 fraction, excluding terminally differentiated effector memory CD45RA+ cells. Sequenced: naive CD8+ T cells from PBMCs. The receptor source for this set is a man younger than 30 in good health. Some clones in this sample may be carry-over from other donors' samples.

The rearrangement links TRBV27 to TRBJ2-7; D might be TRBD1 (5 bases). Germline V lookup: CDR1 MNHEY, CDR2 SMNVEV (reference sequence). The length of the CDR3 is 15 residues. V lost 3 bases to trimming and J lost 3 bases, with 15 bases between them. For the CDR3, the DNA is TGTGCCAGCAGTTTGAGTGGGGCAGGGTACTACGAGCAGTACTTC. Translated: CASSLSGAGYYEQYF.

This clone was observed a single time. The chain carries TRBV5-8 and TRBJ1-5, with no clear D. Germline V lookup: CDR1 SGHTS, CDR2 YDEGEE. V lost 2 bases and J lost 2, with 5 bases in between. The CDR3 totals 13 residues. The CDR3 sequence is CASSFSGNQPQHF. DNA of the CDR3: TGTGCCAGCAGCTTCAGCGGCAATCAGCCCCAGCATTTT.

The V and J genes are TRBV7-9 and TRBJ2-3; no firm D call. Germline lookup yields CDR1 SEHNR and CDR2 FQNEAQ (reference sequence). The CDR3 covers 15 residues. The germline V and J ends were trimmed by 0 bases and 3 bases, with 10 bases remaining between them. The CDR3 DNA is TGTGCCAGCAGCTTAGCGGAGACCGGGACAGATACGCAGTATTTT. Its protein product is CASSLAETGTDTQYF.

This sequence joins TRBV7-2 and TRBJ1-5; D gene ambiguous. This CDR3 comprises 14 residues. V lost 1 base and J lost 3, with 7 bases in between. Germline-derived CDR1 and CDR2 are SGHTA and FQGNSA. The CDR3 DNA reads as TGTGCCAGCAGCTTAGGTGCTTACAATCAGCCCCAGCATTTT. It codes for CASSLGAYNQPQHF.

This clone was seen only once. V is TRBV6-5 and J is TRBJ1-2; no firm D call. Trimming left V 2 bases short and J 5 bases short, with 9 bases between. Germline-derived CDR1 and CDR2 are MNHEY and SVGAGI. The CDR3 covers 13 residues. CDR3 amino acids: CASSYGRLYGYTF. Written as DNA, the CDR3 is TGTGCCAGCAGTTACGGACGGCTTTATGGCTACACCTTC.

The chain recombines TRBV7-9 with TRBJ1-1; D gene uncertain. Germline lookup yields CDR1 SEHNR and CDR2 FQNEAQ (reference sequence). V shed 4 bases and J shed 3 bases, with 9 bases lying between them. The CDR3 consists of 13 residues. CDR3 in DNA: TGTGCCAGCAGCTCGGGCAGAGACACTGAAGCTTTCTTT. It translates to CASSSGRDTEAFF.